The clone carrying this TCR beta chain is a singleton in its sample. Antigen: not known. Sequence at one end of the junction differs from germline and may be a read error. The entry originates in a study of T cells in Graves' hyperthyroidism and ophthalmopathy. Across the whole study: It was at initial diagnosis, before any treatment, that peripheral blood was collected.

Study-wide points: Ophthalmopathy was model-predicted a median approximately 6.4 months pre-onset.

Germline lookup yields CDR1 SEHNR and CDR2 FQNEAQ (reference sequence). The CDR3 spans 13 residues. What was amplified from RNA transcripts were TCR beta CDR3 regions. Using the HTBI primer set, a first-round RT-PCR was run on the TCR CDR3. MiXCR, applied by TCRdb to the multiplex PCR reads, yields one record per CDR3 protein. Among around 720,000 distinct CDR3 sequences listed, roughly a third were seen once. Sequences were obtained from blood. The TCR comes from a woman in her 40s with Graves' hyperthyroidism. The genes are TRBV7-9 and TRBJ1-5; D remains ambiguous. In DNA, the CDR3 is TGCGCCAGCAGCCAAGACGATGGACAGCCCCAGCATTTT. Translating it yields CASSQDDGQPQHF.